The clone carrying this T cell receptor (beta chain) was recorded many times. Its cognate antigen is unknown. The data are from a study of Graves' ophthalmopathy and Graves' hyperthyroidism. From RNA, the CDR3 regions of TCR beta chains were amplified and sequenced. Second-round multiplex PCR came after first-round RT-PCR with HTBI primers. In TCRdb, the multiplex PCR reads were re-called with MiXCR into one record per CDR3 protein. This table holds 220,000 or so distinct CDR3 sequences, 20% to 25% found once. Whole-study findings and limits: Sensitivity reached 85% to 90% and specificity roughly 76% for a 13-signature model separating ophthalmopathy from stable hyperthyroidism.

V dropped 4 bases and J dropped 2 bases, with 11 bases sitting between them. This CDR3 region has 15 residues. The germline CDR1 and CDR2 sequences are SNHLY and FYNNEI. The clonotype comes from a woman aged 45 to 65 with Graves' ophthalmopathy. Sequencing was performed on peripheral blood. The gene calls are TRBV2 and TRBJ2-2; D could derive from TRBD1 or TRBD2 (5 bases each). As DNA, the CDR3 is TGTGCCAGCAGTGCAACGGGGCTTAACACCGGGGAGCTGTTTTTT. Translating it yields CASSATGLNTGELFF.